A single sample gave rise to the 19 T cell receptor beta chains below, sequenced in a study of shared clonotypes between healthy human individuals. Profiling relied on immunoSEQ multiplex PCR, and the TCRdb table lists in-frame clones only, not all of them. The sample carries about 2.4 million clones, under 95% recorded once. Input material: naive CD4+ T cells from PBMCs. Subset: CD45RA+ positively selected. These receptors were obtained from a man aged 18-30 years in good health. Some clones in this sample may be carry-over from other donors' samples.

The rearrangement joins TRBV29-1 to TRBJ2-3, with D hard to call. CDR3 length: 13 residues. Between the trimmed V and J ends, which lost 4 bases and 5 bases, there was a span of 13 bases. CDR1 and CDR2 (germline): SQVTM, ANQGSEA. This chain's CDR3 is CSVAGSRKDTQYF. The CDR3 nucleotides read TGCAGCGTTGCTGGGTCGAGGAAAGATACGCAGTATTTT.

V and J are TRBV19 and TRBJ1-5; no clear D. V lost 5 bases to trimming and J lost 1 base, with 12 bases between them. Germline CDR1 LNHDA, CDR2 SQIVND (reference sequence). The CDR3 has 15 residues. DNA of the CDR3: TGTGCCAGTAGTCAGACTTCGGGCAGCAATCAGCCCCAGCATTTT. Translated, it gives CASSQTSGSNQPQHF.

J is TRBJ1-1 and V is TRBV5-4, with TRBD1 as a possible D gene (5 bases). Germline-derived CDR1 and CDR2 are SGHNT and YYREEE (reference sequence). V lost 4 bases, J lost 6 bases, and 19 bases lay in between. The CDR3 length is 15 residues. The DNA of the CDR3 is TGTGCCAGCAGCGGAGGGGCAGGGCTTAGCTCTGAAGCTTTCTTT. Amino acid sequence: CASSGGAGLSSEAFF.

CDR3 protein: CASSPHRVSAYEQYF. CDR3 sequence (DNA): TGTGCCAGCAGCCCGCACAGGGTATCGGCATACGAGCAGTACTTC. The gene calls are TRBV7-3 and TRBJ2-7, with D tentatively TRBD1 (6 bases). The CDR3 has 15 amino acids. V was trimmed by 5 bases and J by 4 bases, leaving 18 bases between them. Per germline, CDR1 SGHTA and CDR2 FQGTGA.

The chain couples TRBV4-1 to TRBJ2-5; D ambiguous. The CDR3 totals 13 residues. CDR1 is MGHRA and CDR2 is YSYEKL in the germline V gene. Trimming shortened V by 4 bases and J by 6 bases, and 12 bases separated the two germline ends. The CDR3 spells CASSLGVSKTQYF. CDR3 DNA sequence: TGCGCCAGCAGCCTCGGAGTCTCCAAGACCCAGTACTTC.

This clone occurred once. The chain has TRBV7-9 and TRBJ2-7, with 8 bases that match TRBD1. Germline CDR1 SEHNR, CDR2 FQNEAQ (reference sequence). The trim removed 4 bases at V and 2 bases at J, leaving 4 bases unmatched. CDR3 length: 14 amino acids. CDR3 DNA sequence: TGTGCCAGCAGCTCACACAGGGGGACCTACGAGCAGTACTTC. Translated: CASSSHRGTYEQYF.

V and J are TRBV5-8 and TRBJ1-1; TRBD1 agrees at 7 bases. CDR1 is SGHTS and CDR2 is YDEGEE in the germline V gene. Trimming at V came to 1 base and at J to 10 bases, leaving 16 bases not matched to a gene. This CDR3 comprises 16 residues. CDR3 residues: CASSLIGLTGAFLAFF. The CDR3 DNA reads TGTGCCAGCAGCTTGATCGGGCTCACAGGGGCGTTTTTAGCTTTCTTT.

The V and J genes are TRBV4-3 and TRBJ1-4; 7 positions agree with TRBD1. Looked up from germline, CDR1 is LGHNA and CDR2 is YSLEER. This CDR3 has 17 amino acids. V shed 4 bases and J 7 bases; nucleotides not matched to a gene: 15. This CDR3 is CASSPRAGGAYGEKLFF. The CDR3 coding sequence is TGCGCCAGCAGCCCGCGGGCAGGGGGGGCCTATGGTGAAAAACTGTTTTTT.

The CDR3, as DNA: TGTGCCAGCAGCCAGGGAAGGGGGGTTGGAAATACGCAGTATTTT. Protein: CASSQGRGVGNTQYF. The J gene is TRBJ2-3, the V gene TRBV14; the D gene could be TRBD1 or TRBD2 (6 bases each). Germline values: CDR1 SGHDN, CDR2 FVKESK. The CDR3 has 15 residues. V lost 3 bases and J lost 7, with 17 bases in between.

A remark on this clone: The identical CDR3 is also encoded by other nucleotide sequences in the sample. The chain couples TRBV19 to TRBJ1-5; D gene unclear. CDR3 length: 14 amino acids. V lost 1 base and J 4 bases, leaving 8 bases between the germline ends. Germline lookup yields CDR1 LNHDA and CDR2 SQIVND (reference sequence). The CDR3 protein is CASSIVSGNQPQHF. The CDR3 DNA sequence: TGTGCCAGTAGTATAGTTTCGGGGAATCAGCCCCAGCATTTT.

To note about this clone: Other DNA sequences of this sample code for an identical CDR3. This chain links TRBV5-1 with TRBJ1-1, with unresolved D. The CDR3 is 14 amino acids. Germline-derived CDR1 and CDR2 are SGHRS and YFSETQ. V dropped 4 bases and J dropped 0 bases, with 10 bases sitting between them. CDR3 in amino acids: CASSASNLNTEAFF. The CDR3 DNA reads TGCGCCAGCAGCGCTAGTAACCTGAACACTGAAGCTTTCTTT.

The CDR3: CASSQRDGQNTGELFF. The CDR3 region has the DNA TGTGCCAGCAGTCAAAGAGACGGACAGAACACCGGGGAGCTGTTTTTT. The chain joins TRBV7-9 to TRBJ2-2; D is possibly TRBD1 (5 bases). Germline V gene sequence: CDR1 SEHNR, CDR2 FQNEAQ (reference sequence). There are 16 residues in the CDR3. V was clipped by 6 bases and J by 1 base, with 15 bases between them.

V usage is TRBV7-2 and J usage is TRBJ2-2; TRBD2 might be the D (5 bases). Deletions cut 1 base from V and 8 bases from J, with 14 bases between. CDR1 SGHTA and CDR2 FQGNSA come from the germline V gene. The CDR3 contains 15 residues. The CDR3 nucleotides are TGTGCCAGCAGCTTAGGGCCCGGACTCCCGGGGGAGCTGTTTTTT. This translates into CASSLGPGLPGELFF.

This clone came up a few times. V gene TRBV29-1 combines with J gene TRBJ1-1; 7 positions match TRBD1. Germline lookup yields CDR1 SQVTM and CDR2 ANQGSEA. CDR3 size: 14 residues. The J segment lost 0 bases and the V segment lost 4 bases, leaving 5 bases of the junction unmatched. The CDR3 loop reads CSVGGQTMNTEAFF. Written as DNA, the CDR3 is TGCAGCGTTGGGGGACAGACCATGAACACTGAAGCTTTCTTT.

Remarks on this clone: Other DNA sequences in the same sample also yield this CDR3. The CDR3 region is CASSPIGVAKNIQYF. The CDR3 region has the DNA TGTGCCAGCAGTCCAATTGGAGTAGCCAAAAACATTCAGTACTTC. The V call is TRBV27, the J call TRBJ2-4; D unclear. The CDR3 runs to 15 residues. The germline CDR1 and CDR2 sequences are MNHEY and SMNVEV (reference sequence). Trimming pared 5 bases from V and 0 bases from J, leaving 11 bases between.

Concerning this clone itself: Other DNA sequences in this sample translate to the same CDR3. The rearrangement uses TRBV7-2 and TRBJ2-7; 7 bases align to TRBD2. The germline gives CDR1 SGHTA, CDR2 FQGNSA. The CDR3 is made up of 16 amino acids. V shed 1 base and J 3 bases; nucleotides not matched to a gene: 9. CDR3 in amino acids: CASSLGLAGDIYEQYF. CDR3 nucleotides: TGTGCCAGCAGCTTAGGGTTGGCGGGAGATATCTACGAGCAGTACTTC. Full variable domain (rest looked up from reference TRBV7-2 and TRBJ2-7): GAGVSQSPSNKVTEKGKDVELRCDPISGHTALYWYRQSLGQGLEFLIYFQGNSAPDKSGLPSDRFSAERTGGSVSTLTIQRTQQEDSAVYLCASSLGLAGDIYEQYFGPGTRLTVT.

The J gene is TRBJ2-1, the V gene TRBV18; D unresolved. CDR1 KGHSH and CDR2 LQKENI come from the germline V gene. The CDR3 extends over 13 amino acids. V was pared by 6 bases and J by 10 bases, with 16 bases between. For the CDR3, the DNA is TGTGCCAGCTCGTCGAGTTTGCTCCAAGAGCAGTTCTTC. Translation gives CASSSSLLQEQFF.

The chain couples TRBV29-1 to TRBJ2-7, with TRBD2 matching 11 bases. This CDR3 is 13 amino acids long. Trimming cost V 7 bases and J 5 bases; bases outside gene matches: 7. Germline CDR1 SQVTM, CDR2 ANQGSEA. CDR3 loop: CSGTSGLPDEQYF. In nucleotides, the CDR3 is TGCAGCGGGACTAGCGGGCTGCCAGACGAGCAGTACTTC.

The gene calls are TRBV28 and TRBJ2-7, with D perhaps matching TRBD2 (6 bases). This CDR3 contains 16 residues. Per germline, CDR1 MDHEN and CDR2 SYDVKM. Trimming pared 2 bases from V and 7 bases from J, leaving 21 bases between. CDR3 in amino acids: CASSLRPGEVLREQYF. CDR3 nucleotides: TGTGCCAGCAGTTTAAGGCCGGGGGAGGTTCTAAGGGAGCAGTACTTC. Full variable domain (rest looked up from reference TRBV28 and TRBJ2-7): DVKVTQSSRYLVKRTGEKVFLECVQDMDHENMFWYRQDPGLGLRLIYFSYDVKMKEKGDIPEGYSVSREKKERFSLILESASTNQTSMYLCASSLRPGEVLREQYFGPGTRLTVT.